Below are 7 T cell receptor beta chains sequenced from a single sample in a study of breast tumors, draining lymph nodes, adjacent tissues. TCRdb independently ran MiXCR on the multiplex PCR reads; one entry per CDR3 protein. Found here are about 15,000 distinct CDR3 sequences, around 57% of them singletons; the top ten hold approximately 30%. Sample: tumor-adjacent breast tissue. The receptors stem from a female donor with breast cancer. Some clones in this sample may be carry-over from other donors' samples.

The rearrangement links TRBV2 to TRBJ1-6; maybe TRBD1 (6 bases). V lost 2 bases, J lost 1 base, and 9 bases lay in between. Germline V gene lookup returns CDR1 SNHLY and CDR2 FYNNEI. The CDR3 totals 16 residues. CDR3 sequence: CASSESQGSYNSPLHF. For the CDR3, the DNA is TGTGCCAGCAGTGAATCGCAGGGGTCCTATAATTCACCCCTCCACTTT.

This clonotype has a single count. It is unclear where the CDR3 begins or ends on the DNA, so no DNA is shown, and the CDR3 is as TCRdb lists it. The chain combines TRBV9 with TRBJ2-3; the D call of TRBD1 is as the table states it, not checked on the DNA. CDR1 SGDLS and CDR2 YYNGEE come from the germline V gene. Counting both end residues, the CDR3 totals 23 amino acids. CDR3 region: CASSVGHGTYEQYFGPGTDTQYF.

By share, this clonotype counts as medium-sized. The chain joins TRBV10-3 to TRBJ1-2; TRBD1 matches at 8 bases. V trimming: 4 bases; J trimming: 6 bases; junction bases outside the gene matches: 7. Germline CDR1 reads ENHRY; CDR2 reads SYGVKD. The CDR3 extends over 14 amino acids. The CDR3 bases are TGTGCCATCAGTGCAACAGGGGGGGAGGATGGCTACACCTTC. Residues: CAISATGGEDGYTF.

Regarding this clonotype: Mismatch with germline at one junction end may stem from a read error. This chain joins TRBV28 and TRBJ1-4, with 10 positions matching TRBD1. Germline CDR1 MDHEN, CDR2 SYDVKM. This CDR3 contains 14 residues. In DNA, the CDR3 is TGTGCCAGCAATACTGACAGGGGGCATGAAAAGCTGTTTTTT. This encodes CASNTDRGHEKLFF.

As concerns this clonotype: This may be a read error, as it is one base from a much larger clone. This chain joins TRBV14 and TRBJ1-1; D is possibly TRBD1 (6 bases). The V end lost 4 bases, the J end lost 3 bases, and 15 bases lay between the germline ends. CDR3 length equals 15 residues. The germline V gene encodes CDR1 SGHDN and CDR2 FVKESK. CDR3 region: CASSPVQGMDTEAFF. The CDR3 DNA sequence: TGTGCCAGCAGCCCGGTACAGGGAATGGACACTGAAGCTTTCTTT.

V is TRBV9 and J is TRBJ1-6; D remains unclear. Germline V CDR1 and CDR2: SGDLS, YYNGEE. The V end lost 4 bases, the J end lost 7 bases, and 6 bases lay between the germline ends. This CDR3 is built from 12 residues. CDR3 residues: CASSRPNSPLHF. The CDR3 coding sequence is TGTGCCAGCAGCAGACCGAATTCACCCCTCCACTTT.

This clonotype was seen at least ten times. The rearrangement links TRBV6-2 or TRBV6-3 to TRBJ2-3; TRBD2 matches 7 bases. Germline assignment: CDR1 MNHEY and CDR2 SVGEGT. After removal of 6 bases from V and 2 bases from J, the junction contained 2 bases not matched to a gene. The CDR3 runs 13 residues. In DNA, the CDR3 is TGTGCCAGCAGGCTAGCGGTCACAGATACGCAGTATTTT. Translation: CASRLAVTDTQYF.